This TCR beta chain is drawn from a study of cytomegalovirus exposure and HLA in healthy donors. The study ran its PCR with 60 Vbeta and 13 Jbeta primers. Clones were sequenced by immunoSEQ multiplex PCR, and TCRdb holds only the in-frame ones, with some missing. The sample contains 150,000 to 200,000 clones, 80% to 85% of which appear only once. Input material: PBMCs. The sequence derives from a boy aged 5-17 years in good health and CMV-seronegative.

The CDR3 DNA follows: TGCGCCAGCAGCTCATTCCGGGACACCCCCAGGCCCTATGGCTACACCTTC. Protein product: CASSSFRDTPRPYGYTF. The V and J genes are TRBV5-1 and TRBJ1-2, with a possible D match to TRBD1 (6 bases). The CDR3 contains 17 residues. Trimming stripped 3 bases from V and 4 bases from J, with 22 bases between. Germline loops: CDR1 SGHRS, CDR2 YFSETQ.